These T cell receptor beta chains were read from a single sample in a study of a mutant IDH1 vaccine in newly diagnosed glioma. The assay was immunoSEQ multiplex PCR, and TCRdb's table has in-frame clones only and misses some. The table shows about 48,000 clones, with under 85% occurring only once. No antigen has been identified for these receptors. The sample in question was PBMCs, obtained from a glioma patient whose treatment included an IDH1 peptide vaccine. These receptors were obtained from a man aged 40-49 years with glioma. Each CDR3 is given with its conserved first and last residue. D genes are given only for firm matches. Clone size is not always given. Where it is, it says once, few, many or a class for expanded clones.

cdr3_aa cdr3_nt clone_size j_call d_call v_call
CASNGGTANEKLFF TGCGCCAGCAATGGCGGGACAGCTAATGAAAAACTGTTTTTT NA TRBJ1-4 TRBD1 TRBV5-1
CASVSRGDSPLHF TGTGCCAGCGTAAGCAGGGGGGACTCACCCCTCCACTTT NA TRBJ1-6 TRBD1 TRBV6-1
CAWRKLAGGRYEQYF TGTGCCTGGAGGAAGCTTGCGGGGGGGAGGTACGAGCAGTACTTC NA TRBJ2-7 TRBD2 TRBV30
CASSPSGTGTGELFF TGTGCCAGCTCACCATCGGGGACAGGTACCGGGGAGCTGTTTTTT NA TRBJ2-2 TRBD1 TRBV18
CASSLGLGTSGDSYEQYF TGCGCCAGCAGCCTTGGCCTTGGGACTAGCGGGGACTCCTACGAGCAGTACTTC NA TRBJ2-7 TRBD2 TRBV4-1
CSVATSGGLISYEQYF TGCAGCGTTGCGACTAGCGGGGGGTTAATTTCCTACGAGCAGTACTTC NA TRBJ2-7 TRBD2 TRBV29-1
CASSSYRNYEQYF TGTGCCAGCAGTAGCTACCGGAACTACGAGCAGTACTTC NA TRBJ2-7 NA TRBV6-1
CASRPRDSYLYGYTF TGCGCCAGCAGACCCCGGGACTCCTACCTCTATGGCTACACCTTC NA TRBJ1-2 NA TRBV5-1
CASSLEGQALQETQYF TGTGCCAGCAGCTTAGAGGGACAGGCGCTCCAAGAGACCCAGTACTTC NA TRBJ2-5 TRBD1 TRBV13
CASSSRQGGKRRNQPQHF TGTGCCAGTAGTTCCCGACAGGGTGGGAAAAGGAGGAATCAGCCCCAGCATTTT once TRBJ1-5 TRBD1 TRBV19
CASRPGGAGEKLFF TGTGCCAGTAGACCAGGGGGCGCGGGTGAAAAACTGTTTTTT NA TRBJ1-4 TRBD1 TRBV19
CASTRDRGRLNTEAFF TGTGCCAGTACACGGGACAGGGGGCGCCTGAACACTGAAGCTTTCTTT NA TRBJ1-1 TRBD1 TRBV19
CASSLSQGYQPQHF TGTGCCAGCAGTTTATCTCAGGGGTATCAGCCCCAGCATTTT NA TRBJ1-5 NA TRBV27
CSVETGESSYEQYF TGCAGCGTTGAAACAGGGGAGAGCTCCTACGAGCAGTACTTC NA TRBJ2-7 TRBD1 TRBV29-1
CAISGTPKDEQYF TGTGCCATCAGCGGGACGCCTAAGGACGAGCAGTACTTC few TRBJ2-7 NA TRBV10-3
CAISDGQGGGYTF TGTGCCATCAGTGACGGACAGGGCGGGGGCTACACCTTC few TRBJ1-2 TRBD1 TRBV10-3
CASSIGWSDGYTF TGTGCCAGCAGCATAGGGTGGTCGGATGGCTACACCTTC NA TRBJ1-2 NA TRBV5-5
CASGPGQSTDTQYF TGCGCCAGCGGTCCTGGACAGAGCACAGATACGCAGTATTTT NA TRBJ2-3 NA TRBV5-1
CASKKVPGRSANVLTF TGTGCCAGCAAGAAAGTACCGGGTCGCTCGGCCAACGTCCTGACTTTC NA TRBJ2-6 NA TRBV2
CASSLEDRRWTEAFF TGTGCCAGTAGTCTAGAGGACAGGAGGTGGACTGAAGCTTTCTTT NA TRBJ1-1 TRBD1 TRBV19
CASSPPLADTQYF TGTGCCAGCTCACCACCGCTAGCAGATACGCAGTATTTT few TRBJ2-3 NA TRBV18
CASKEGLLGSNQPQHF TGTGCCAGTAAGGAAGGATTATTGGGTAGCAATCAGCCCCAGCATTTT NA TRBJ1-5 NA TRBV19
CAWTPEASYGYTF TGTGCCTGGACTCCGGAGGCCTCCTATGGCTACACCTTC NA TRBJ1-2 NA TRBV30
CACSRDRRTDTQYF TGTGCCTGCTCCAGGGACAGGCGCACAGATACGCAGTATTTT NA TRBJ2-3 TRBD1 TRBV2
CASSPPDRNEQFF TGTGCCAGCTCACCACCGGACAGAAATGAGCAGTTCTTC NA TRBJ2-1 NA TRBV18
CASSRTGRNTIYF TGTGCCAGCAGCCGGACAGGGAGAAACACCATATATTTT few TRBJ1-3 TRBD1 TRBV13
CASSQGQRTTPQETQYF TGCGCCAGCAGCCAAGGTCAAAGGACAACACCGCAAGAGACCCAGTACTTC NA TRBJ2-5 NA TRBV4-1
CASSLGGGTVYGYTF TGTGCCAGCAGCTTAGGGGGTGGGACCGTCTATGGCTACACCTTC NA TRBJ1-2 NA TRBV11-2
CASNLYGSSGANVLTF TGTGCCAGCAACCTCTACGGTAGCTCTGGGGCCAACGTCCTGACTTTC NA TRBJ2-6 NA TRBV5-6
CASSLGDQYEQYF TGTGCCAGCAGCTTGGGGGACCAATACGAGCAGTACTTC NA TRBJ2-7 NA TRBV7-9
CASSFSARVKGPQHF TGTGCCAGCAGCTTTAGCGCCAGGGTTAAAGGGCCCCAGCATTTT NA TRBJ1-5 NA TRBV5-4
CASSYSEFYNSPLHF TGTGCCAGCAGTTACTCGGAGTTCTATAATTCACCCCTCCACTTT NA TRBJ1-6 NA TRBV6-6
CASSASGLSYNSPLHF TGTGCCAGCAGCGCTTCAGGGCTCTCCTATAATTCACCCCTCCACTTT few TRBJ1-6 NA TRBV2
CASRDAGNSPLHF TGTGCCAGCAGAGATGCAGGGAATTCACCCCTCCACTTT NA TRBJ1-6 NA TRBV6-5
CASSEGTDSYEQYF TGCGCCAGCAGTGAAGGTACGGACTCCTACGAGCAGTACTTC NA TRBJ2-7 NA TRBV10-1
CASSLDNRNEQFF TGTGCCAGCAGCCTGGACAACCGGAATGAGCAGTTCTTC NA TRBJ2-1 NA TRBV2
CSALPADGYTF TGCAGTGCACTCCCCGCGGATGGCTACACCTTC NA TRBJ1-2 NA TRBV20-1
CASSPALRSEDTF TGTGCCAGCTCACCGGCGCTGAGGTCCGAGGACACCTTC NA TRBJ1-2 NA TRBV18
CAISDRAGNEKLFF TGTGCCATCAGTGACAGGGCGGGTAATGAAAAACTGTTTTTT NA TRBJ1-4 NA TRBV10-3
CASSQKGGGAGGYTF TGTGCCAGCAGCCAGAAGGGAGGGGGCGCGGGCGGCTACACCTTC NA TRBJ1-2 TRBD1 TRBV14
CASSPTGQGTYNEQFF TGTGCCAGCAGCCCTACGGGACAGGGGACGTACAATGAGCAGTTCTTC NA TRBJ2-1 TRBD1 TRBV2
CASSYGQGIDQPQHF TGTGCCAGCAGTTACGGGCAGGGAATAGATCAGCCCCAGCATTTT NA TRBJ1-5 NA TRBV6-6
CASSFLVRGADEQYF TGTGCCAGCAGCTTTTTAGTGAGGGGAGCGGACGAGCAGTACTTC NA TRBJ2-7 NA TRBV13